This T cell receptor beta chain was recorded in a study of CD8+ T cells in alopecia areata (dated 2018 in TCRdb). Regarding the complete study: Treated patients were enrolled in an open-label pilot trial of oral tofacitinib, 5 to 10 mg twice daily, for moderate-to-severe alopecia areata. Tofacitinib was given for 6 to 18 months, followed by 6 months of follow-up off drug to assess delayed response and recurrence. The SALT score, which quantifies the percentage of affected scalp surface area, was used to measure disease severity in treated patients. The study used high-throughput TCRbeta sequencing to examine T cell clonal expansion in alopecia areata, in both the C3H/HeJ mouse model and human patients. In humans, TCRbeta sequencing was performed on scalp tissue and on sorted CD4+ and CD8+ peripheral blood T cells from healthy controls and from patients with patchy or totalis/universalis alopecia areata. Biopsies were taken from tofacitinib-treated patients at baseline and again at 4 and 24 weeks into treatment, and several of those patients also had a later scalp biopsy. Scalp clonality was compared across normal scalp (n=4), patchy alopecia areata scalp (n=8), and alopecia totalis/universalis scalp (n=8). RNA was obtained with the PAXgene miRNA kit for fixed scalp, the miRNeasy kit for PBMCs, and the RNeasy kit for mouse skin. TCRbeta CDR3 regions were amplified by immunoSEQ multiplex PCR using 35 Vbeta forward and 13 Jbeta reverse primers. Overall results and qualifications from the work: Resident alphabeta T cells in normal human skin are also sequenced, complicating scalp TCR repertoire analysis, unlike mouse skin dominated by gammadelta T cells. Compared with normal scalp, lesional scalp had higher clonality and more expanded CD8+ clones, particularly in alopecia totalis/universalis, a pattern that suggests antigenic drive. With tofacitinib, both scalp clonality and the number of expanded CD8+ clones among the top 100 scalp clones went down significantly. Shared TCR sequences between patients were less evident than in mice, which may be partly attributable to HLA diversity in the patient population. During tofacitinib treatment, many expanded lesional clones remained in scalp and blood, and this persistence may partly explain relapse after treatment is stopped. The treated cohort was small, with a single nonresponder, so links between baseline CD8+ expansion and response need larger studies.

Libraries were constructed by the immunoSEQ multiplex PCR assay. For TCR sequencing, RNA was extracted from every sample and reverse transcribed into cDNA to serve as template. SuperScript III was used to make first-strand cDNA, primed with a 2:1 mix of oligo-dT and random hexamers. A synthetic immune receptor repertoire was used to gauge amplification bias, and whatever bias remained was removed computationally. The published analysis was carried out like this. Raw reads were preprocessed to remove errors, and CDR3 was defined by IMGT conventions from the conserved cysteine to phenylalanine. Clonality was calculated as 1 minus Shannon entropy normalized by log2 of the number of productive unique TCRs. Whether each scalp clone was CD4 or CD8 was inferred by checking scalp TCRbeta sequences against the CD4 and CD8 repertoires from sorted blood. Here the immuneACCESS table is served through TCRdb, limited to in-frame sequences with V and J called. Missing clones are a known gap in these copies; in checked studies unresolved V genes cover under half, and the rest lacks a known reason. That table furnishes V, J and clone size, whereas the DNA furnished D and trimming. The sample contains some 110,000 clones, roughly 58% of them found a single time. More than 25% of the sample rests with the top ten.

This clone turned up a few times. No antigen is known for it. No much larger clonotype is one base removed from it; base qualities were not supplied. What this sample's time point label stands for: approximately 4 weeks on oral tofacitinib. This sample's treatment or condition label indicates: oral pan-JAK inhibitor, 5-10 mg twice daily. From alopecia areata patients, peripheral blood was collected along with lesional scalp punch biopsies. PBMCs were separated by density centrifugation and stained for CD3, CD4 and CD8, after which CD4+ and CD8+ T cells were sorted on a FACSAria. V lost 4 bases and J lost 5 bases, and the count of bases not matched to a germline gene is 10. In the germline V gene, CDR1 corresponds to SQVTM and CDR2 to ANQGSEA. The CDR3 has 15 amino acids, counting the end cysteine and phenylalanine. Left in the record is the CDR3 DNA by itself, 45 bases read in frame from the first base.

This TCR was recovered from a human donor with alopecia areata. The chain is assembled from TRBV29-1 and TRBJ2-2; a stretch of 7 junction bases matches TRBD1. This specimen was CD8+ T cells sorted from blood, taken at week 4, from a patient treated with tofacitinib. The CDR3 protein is CSVARDREKTGELFF. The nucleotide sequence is TGCAGCGTTGCCCGCGACAGGGAGAAAACCGGGGAGCTGTTTTTT.